The clone carrying this T cell receptor beta chain has only a few counts. This sample was taken from a study of blood T cell repertoires in COVID-19. Study summary: PBMCs, B-cell-depleted T cells, or T cells provided the cDNA or gDNA that made up the material.

In the study's own analysis: Reference gene primer amplification gave estimated nucleated cell counts. Some clones are missing from TCRdb's copy, which holds only in-frame ones; the method was immunoSEQ multiplex PCR. The V and J calls and clone size are taken from that table; D and trimming were inferred from the DNA. The data show about 220,000 clones, roughly 87% seen once. The V end was cut by 5 bases, the J end by 1 base, with 8 bases between. The CDR3 runs 13 residues. Germline V gene sequence: CDR1 MRHNA, CDR2 SNTAGT. Sequences were obtained from peripheral blood. The source is a man between 35 and 55 years old with active or convalescent COVID-19. This sequence joins TRBV6-4 and TRBJ1-1; possible D gene TRBD1, 5 bases. The CDR3 loop reads CASSPTGNTEAFF. CDR3 in DNA: TGTGCCAGCAGTCCAACAGGGAACACTGAAGCTTTCTTT.